This paragraph covers one TCR beta chain sequence. This table comes from immunoSEQ multiplex PCR, and its TCRdb copy is limited to in-frame clones, with some not included. The sample lists roughly 1,000,000 clones; 75% to 85% were seen once. Trimming left V 6 bases short and J 8 bases short, with 13 bases between. Germline V gene sequence: CDR1 LGHNT, CDR2 FRNRAP. The CDR3 consists of 12 residues. This record belongs to a study of shared clonotypes between healthy human individuals. The sample was memory CD4+ T cells from PBMCs. Subset here: CD45RA-negative fraction. The receptor was isolated from a man aged 18 to 30 in good health. Some clones in this sample may be carry-over from other donors' samples. V and J are TRBV12-5 and TRBJ1-2; D possibly corresponds to TRBD1 (5 bases). This CDR3 reads CASGTGTEGYTF. The CDR3 DNA sequence: TGTGCTAGTGGGACCGGGACGGAAGGCTACACCTTC.